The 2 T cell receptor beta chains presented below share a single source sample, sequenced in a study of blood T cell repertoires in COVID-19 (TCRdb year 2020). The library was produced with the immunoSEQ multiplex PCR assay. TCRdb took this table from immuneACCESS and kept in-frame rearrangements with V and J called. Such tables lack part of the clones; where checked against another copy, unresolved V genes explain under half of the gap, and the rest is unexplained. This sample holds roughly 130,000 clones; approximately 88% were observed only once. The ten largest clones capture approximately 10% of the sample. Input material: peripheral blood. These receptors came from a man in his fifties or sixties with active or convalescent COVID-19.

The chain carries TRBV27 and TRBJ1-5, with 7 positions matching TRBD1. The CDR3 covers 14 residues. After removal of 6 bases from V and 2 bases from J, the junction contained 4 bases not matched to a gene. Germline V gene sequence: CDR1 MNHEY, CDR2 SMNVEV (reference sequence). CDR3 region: CASRRDSRNQPQHF. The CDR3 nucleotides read TGTGCCAGCAGAAGGGACAGCCGCAATCAGCCCCAGCATTTT.

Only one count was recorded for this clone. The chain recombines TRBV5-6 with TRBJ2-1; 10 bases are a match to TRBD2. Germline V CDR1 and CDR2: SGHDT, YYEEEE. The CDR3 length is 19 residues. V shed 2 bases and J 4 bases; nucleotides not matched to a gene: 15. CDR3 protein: CASSFLQSLAGEEYNEQFF. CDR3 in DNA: TGTGCCAGCAGCTTCCTTCAGTCTCTAGCGGGAGAGGAATACAATGAGCAGTTCTTC.